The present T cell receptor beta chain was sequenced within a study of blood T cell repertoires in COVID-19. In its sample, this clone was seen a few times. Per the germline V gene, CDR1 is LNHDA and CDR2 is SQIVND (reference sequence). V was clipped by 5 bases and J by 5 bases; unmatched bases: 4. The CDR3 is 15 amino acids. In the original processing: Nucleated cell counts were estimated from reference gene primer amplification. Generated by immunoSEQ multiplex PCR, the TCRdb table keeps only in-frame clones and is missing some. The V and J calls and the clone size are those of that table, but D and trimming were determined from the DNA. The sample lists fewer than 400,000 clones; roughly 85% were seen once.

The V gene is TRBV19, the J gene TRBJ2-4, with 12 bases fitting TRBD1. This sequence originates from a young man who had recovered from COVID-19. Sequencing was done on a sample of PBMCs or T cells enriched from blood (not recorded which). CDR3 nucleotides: TGTGCCAGTAGTGACGGGACAGGGGGCGAAAACATTCAGTACTTC. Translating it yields CASSDGTGGENIQYF.